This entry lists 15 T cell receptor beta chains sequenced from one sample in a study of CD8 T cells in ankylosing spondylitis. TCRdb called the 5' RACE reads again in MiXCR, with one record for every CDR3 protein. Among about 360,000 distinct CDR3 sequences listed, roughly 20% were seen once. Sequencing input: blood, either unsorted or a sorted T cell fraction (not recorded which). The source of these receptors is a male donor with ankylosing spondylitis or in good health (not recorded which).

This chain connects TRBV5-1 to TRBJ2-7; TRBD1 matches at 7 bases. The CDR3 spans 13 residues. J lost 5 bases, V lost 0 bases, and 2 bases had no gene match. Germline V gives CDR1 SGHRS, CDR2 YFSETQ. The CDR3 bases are TGCGCCAGCAGCTTGGGGGACAGTAACGAGCAGTACTTC. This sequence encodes CASSLGDSNEQYF.

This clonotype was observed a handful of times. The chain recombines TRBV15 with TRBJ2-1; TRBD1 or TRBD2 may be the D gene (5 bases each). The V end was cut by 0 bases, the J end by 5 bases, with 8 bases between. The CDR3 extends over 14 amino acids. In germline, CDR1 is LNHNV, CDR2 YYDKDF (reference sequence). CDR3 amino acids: CATSRDLGDNEQFF. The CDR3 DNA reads TGTGCCACCAGCAGAGATTTGGGGGACAATGAGCAGTTCTTC.

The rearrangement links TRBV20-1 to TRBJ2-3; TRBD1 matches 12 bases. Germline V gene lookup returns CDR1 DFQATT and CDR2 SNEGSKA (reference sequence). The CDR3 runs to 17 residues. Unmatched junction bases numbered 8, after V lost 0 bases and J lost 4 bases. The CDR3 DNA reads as TGCAGTGCTAGAGATTTGCGGGGACAGGGGGCCGCAGATACGCAGTATTTT. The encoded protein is CSARDLRGQGAADTQYF.

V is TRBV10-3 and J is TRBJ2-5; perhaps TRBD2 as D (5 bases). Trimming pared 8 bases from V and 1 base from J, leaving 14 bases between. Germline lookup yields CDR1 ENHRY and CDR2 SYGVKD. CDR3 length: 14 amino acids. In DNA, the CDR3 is TGTGCCATCGACCAAGGAGGATTCCAAGAGACCCAGTACTTC. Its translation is CAIDQGGFQETQYF.

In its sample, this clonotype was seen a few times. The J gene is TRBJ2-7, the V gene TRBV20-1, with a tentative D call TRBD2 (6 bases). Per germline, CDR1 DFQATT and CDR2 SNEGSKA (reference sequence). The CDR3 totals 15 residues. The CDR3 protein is CSPLNRDFTPYEQYF. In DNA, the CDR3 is TGCAGCCCCCTCAACCGGGACTTTACTCCCTACGAGCAGTACTTC.

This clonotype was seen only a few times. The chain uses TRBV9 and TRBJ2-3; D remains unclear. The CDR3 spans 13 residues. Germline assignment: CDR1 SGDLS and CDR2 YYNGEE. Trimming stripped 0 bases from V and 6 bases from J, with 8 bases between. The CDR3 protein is CASSVEGMDTQYF. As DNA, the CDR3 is TGTGCCAGCAGCGTAGAAGGGATGGATACGCAGTATTTT.

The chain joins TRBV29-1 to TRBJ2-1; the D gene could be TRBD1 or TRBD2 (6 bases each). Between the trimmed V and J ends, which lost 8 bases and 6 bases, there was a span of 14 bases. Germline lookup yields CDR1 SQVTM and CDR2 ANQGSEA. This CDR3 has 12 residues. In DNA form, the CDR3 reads TGCAGCCACAAGGGGGGCGGCAATGAGCAGTTCTTC. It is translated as CSHKGGGNEQFF.

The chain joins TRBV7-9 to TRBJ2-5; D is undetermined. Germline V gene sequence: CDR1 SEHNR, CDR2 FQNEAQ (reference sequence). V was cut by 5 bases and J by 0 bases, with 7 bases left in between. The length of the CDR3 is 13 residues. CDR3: CASSETNQETQYF. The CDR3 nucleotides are TGTGCCAGCAGCGAGACCAACCAAGAGACCCAGTACTTC.

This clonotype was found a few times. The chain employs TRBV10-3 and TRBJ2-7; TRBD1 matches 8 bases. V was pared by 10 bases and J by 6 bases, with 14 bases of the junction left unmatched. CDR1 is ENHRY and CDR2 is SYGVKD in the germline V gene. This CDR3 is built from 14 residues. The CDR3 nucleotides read TGTGCCACCCTAGCGCCCGACAGGGGCCTCGAGCAGTACTTC. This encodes CATLAPDRGLEQYF.

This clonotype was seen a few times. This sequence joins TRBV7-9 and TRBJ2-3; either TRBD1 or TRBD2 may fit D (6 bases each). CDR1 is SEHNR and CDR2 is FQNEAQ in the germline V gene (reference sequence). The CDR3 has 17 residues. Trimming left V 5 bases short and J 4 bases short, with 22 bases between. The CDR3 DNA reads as TGTGCCAGCAGCACCACGGCCCGGGGGCCCGTAGCAGATACGCAGTATTTT. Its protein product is CASSTTARGPVADTQYF.

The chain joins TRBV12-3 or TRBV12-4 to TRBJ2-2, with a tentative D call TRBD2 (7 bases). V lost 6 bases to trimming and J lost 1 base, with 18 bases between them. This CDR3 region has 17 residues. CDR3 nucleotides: TGTGCCAGCAGCCCGATTTGGGGGGGGCGGAACACCGGGGAGCTGTTTTTT. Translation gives CASSPIWGGRNTGELFF.

The CDR3 DNA reads as TGTGCCTGGAGTCTGGACAGGGGACCTAACAATGAGCAGTTCTTC. This translates into CAWSLDRGPNNEQFF. This chain links TRBV30 with TRBJ2-1; 9 positions match TRBD1. The germline V gene encodes CDR1 GTSNPN and CDR2 SVGIG (reference sequence). The V gene end was trimmed by 2 bases and the J gene end by 5 bases; junction bases not matched to a gene: 7. CDR3 length equals 15 residues.

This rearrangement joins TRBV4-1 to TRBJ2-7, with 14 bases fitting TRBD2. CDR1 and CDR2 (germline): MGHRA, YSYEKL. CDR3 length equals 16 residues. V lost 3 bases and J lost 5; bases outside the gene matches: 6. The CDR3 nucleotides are TGCGCCAGCAGCCAGACTAGCGGGGGGGCCGTCCACGAGCAGTACTTC. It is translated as CASSQTSGGAVHEQYF.

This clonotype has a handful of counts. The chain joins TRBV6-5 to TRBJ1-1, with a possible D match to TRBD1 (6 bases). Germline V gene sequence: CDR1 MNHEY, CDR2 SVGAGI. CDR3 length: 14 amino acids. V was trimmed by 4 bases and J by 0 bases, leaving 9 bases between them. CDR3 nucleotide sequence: TGTGCCAGCAGTTCGGCAGGGGTGAACACTGAAGCTTTCTTT. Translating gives CASSSAGVNTEAFF.

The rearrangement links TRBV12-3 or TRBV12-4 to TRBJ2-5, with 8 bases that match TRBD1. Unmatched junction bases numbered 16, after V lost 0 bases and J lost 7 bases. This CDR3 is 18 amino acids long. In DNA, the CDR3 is TGTGCCAGCAGTTTAGCCGGGGACAGGTCAACCTGGGAAGGGACCCAGTACTTC. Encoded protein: CASSLAGDRSTWEGTQYF.